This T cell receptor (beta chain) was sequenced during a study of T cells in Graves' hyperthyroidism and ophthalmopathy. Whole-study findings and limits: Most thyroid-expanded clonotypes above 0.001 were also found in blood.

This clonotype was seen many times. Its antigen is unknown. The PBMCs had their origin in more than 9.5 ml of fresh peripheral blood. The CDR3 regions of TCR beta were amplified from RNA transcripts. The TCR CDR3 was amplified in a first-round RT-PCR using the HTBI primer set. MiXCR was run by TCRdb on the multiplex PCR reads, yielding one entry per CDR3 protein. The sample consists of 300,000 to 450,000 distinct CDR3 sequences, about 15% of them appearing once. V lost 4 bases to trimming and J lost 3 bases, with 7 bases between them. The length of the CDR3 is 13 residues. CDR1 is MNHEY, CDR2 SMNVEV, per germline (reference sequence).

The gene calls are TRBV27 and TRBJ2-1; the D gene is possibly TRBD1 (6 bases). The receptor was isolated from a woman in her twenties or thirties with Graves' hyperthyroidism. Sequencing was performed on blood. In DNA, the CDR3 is TGTGCCAGCAGTTGGGACATCTACAATGAGCAGTTCTTC. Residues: CASSWDIYNEQFF.